The rows below give T cell receptor beta chains drawn from one sample of a study of T-cell reconstitution after alpha-beta-depleted transplantation in children. A single record per CDR3 protein comes from TCRdb applying MiXCR to the PCR reads. The repertoire holds around 960,000 distinct CDR3 sequences, with about 30% as singletons. The sequences come from PBMCs, mostly from graft donor cells, collected 360 days after TCRalphabeta/CD19-depleted stem cell transplant. The origin of the receptors is a boy less than two years old who had a stem cell transplant for SCID, so the T cells may come from the graft donor. Each CDR3 is given with its conserved first and last residue. D genes are given only for firm matches.

J gene	CDR3 length	V gene	D gene	CDR3 protein
TRBJ1-1	18	TRBV7-8	TRBD1	CASSPRGTGVLVNTEAFF
TRBJ2-5	14	TRBV6-1	NA	CASSNLGGVETQYF
TRBJ1-2	15	TRBV4-2	NA	CASSQDPPGNYGYTF
TRBJ2-7	11	TRBV20-1	NA	CSARYPGQQYF
TRBJ2-7	15	TRBV7-2	TRBD2	CASSLGGGGAREQYF
TRBJ2-5	15	TRBV10-3	NA	CAISEFGDPQETQYF
TRBJ2-2	14	TRBV11-2	NA	CASSFLVNTGELFF
TRBJ2-1	15	TRBV6-1	NA	CASSGPALDYNEQFF
TRBJ2-7	18	TRBV20-1	NA	CSARGIGSRGINPYEQYF
TRBJ1-1	13	TRBV10-3	NA	CAISGRDSHEAFF
TRBJ2-5	15	TRBV29-1	NA	CSVAPIAWGQETQYF
TRBJ1-1	13	TRBV20-1	NA	CSAVRLLNTEAFF
TRBJ2-7	15	TRBV3-1	NA	CASSRPSAASYEQYF
TRBJ2-1	14	TRBV20-1	NA	CSARWQGRNERQFF
TRBJ2-1	18	TRBV11-1	TRBD2	CASSLARLAGGRNNEQFF
TRBJ1-1	13	TRBV12-3/TRBV12-4	NA	CALQGAGNTEAFF
TRBJ2-6	17	TRBV4-2	TRBD2	CASSRGLAGAGANVLTF
TRBJ1-5	15	TRBV9	NA	CASSVGQGHGQPQHF
TRBJ2-7	15	TRBV5-1	NA	CASSLNPGAFYEQYF
TRBJ2-7	16	TRBV7-9	NA	CASSLYPTGETYEQYF
TRBJ2-7	11	TRBV6-2/TRBV6-3	NA	CASGLSYEQYF
TRBJ2-2	12	TRBV7-9	NA	CASSLDLPSLFF
TRBJ2-1	14	TRBV6-1	TRBD2	CASRKRGGINEQFF
TRBJ2-7	16	TRBV7-8	TRBD1	CASSFAFGTGAYEQYF
TRBJ1-6	17	TRBV5-1	TRBD1	CASSLNDRGRGNSPLHF
TRBJ2-3	17	TRBV7-3	NA	CASSFARQSLSTDTQYF
TRBJ2-5	16	TRBV4-3	NA	CASSQDLRAARMAQYF
TRBJ2-7	15	TRBV28	NA	CASSSVRTASYEQYF
TRBJ2-7	14	TRBV29-1	TRBD1	CSAIIRDRGSEQYF
TRBJ1-2	13	TRBV6-5	TRBD1	CASSYNRGGGYTF
TRBJ2-3	16	TRBV15	TRBD1	CATSWGIQGARDTQYF
TRBJ2-1	14	TRBV20-1	NA	CSAGDWGVYNEQFF
TRBJ1-1	14	TRBV20-1	NA	CSARGNSLNTEAFF
TRBJ2-3	13	TRBV20-1	NA	CSARGATTDTQYF
TRBJ2-1	16	TRBV5-1	NA	CASSFPDNDRSDEQFF
TRBJ1-5	16	TRBV6-1	NA	CASSEARPSDNQPQHF
TRBJ2-5	13	TRBV20-1	NA	CSAQEFPRETQYF
TRBJ2-1	16	TRBV5-1	TRBD1	CASSVQGGIKNDEQFF
TRBJ1-1	12	TRBV30	NA	CAWSGGQPQAFF
TRBJ2-5	17	TRBV5-1	TRBD2	CASREGLVAGGRETQYF
TRBJ2-5	18	TRBV15	TRBD1	CATSRDQVRGQRTPPQYF
TRBJ1-6	13	TRBV20-1	NA	CSASFRYNSPLHF
TRBJ2-1	9	TRBV20-1	NA	CSATNEQFF
TRBJ1-5	15	TRBV20-1	TRBD1	CSALRQGPINQPQHF
TRBJ2-3	16	TRBV12-3/TRBV12-4	NA	CASSLLAGLSTDTQYF
TRBJ1-5	14	TRBV10-3	NA	CAISEGQGNQPQHF
TRBJ1-4	19	TRBV6-5	NA	CASSYHFPPAGPQNEKLFF
TRBJ2-7	14	TRBV20-1	TRBD1	CSASPGTGGYEQYF
TRBJ2-7	14	TRBV20-1	TRBD1	CSAANGQGLYEQYF
TRBJ2-1	16	TRBV7-6	TRBD2	CASSLGALAGAGEQFF
TRBJ2-1	19	TRBV5-1	TRBD2	CASSLALAGGRAQYSEQFF